What follows is one TCR beta chain and its context. These data originate in a study of blood T cells in healthy people across ages. A J-beta primer mix and a sample-barcoded 5' primer were used in a second PCR of roughly 6 to 12 cycles. MiXCR, run by TCRdb on the 5' RACE reads, gives a single entry per CDR3 protein. The profile shows some 1.6 million distinct CDR3 sequences, approximately 32% of them singletons. From germline, CDR1 is SNHLY and CDR2 FYNNEI. CDR3 size: 15 residues. V was clipped by 7 bases and J by 6 bases; unmatched bases: 8. The sample, roughly 9.1 milliliters of peripheral blood, was drawn from each donor. Total RNA extracted from each sample amounted to at least 5 micrograms.

This sequence originates from a woman aged 25 to 39 in good health. Source material: blood. The gene calls are TRBV2 and TRBJ2-3; 12 bases align to TRBD2. CDR3 bases: TGTGCCAGCACCCTAGCGGGAGGGGATATGGATACGCAGTATTTT. This sequence encodes CASTLAGGDMDTQYF.